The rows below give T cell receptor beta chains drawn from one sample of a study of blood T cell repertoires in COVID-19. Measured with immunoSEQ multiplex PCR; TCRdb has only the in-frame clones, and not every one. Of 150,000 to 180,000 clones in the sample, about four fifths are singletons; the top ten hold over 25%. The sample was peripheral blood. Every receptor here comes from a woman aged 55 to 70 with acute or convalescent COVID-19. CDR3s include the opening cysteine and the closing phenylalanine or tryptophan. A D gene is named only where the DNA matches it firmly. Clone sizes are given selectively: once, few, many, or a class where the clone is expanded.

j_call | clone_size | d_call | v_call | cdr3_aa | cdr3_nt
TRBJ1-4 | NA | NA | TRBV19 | CASALITGNEKLFF | TGTGCCAGTGCACTCATTACAGGGAATGAAAAACTGTTTTTT
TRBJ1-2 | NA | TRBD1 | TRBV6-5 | CASRLDRGGGYTF | TGTGCCAGCAGATTGGACAGGGGAGGTGGCTACACCTTC
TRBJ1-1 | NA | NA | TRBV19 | CASSIYREAFF | TGTGCCAGTAGTATATATAGAGAAGCTTTCTTT
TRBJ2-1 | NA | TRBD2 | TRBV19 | CASSRTSGGSYNEQFF | TGTGCCAGTAGTAGGACTAGCGGGGGGTCATACAATGAGCAGTTCTTC
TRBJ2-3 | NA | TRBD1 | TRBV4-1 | CASSQEGQGASTDTQYF | TGCGCCAGCAGCCAAGAGGGGCAGGGGGCAAGCACAGATACGCAGTATTTT
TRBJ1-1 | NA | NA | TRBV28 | CATSAGRQVDTEAFF | TGTGCCACCTCGGCCGGGAGGCAGGTTGACACTGAAGCTTTCTTT
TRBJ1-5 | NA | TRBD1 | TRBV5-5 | CASSLGRTGDQPQHF | TGTGCCAGCAGCTTGGGGCGCACAGGGGATCAGCCCCAGCATTTT
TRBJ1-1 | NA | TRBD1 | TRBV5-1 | CASSLQGSNTEAFF | TGCGCCAGCAGCTTACAGGGGTCGAACACTGAAGCTTTCTTT
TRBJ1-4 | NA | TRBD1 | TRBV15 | CATSTTGTGNEKLFF | TGTGCCACCAGCACTACCGGGACAGGGAATGAAAAACTGTTTTTT
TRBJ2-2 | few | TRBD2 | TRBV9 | CASSGNFKTSVGELFF | TGTGCCAGCAGCGGGAATTTTAAGACTAGCGTCGGGGAGCTGTTTTTT
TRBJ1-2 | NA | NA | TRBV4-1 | CASSQEGQGPYGYTF | TGCGCCAGCAGCCAAGAGGGGCAGGGGCCTTATGGCTACACCTTC
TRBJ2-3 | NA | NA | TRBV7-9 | CASSLSAPSTDTQYF | TGTGCCAGCAGCTTATCCGCGCCAAGCACAGATACGCAGTATTTT
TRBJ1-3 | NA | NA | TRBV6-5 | CASSFAGANGNTIYF | TGTGCCAGCAGTTTTGCGGGGGCAAACGGAAACACCATATATTTT
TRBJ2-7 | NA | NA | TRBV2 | CASSEALYEQYF | TGTGCCAGCAGTGAAGCCTTGTACGAGCAGTACTTC
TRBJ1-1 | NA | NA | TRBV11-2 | CASSLTDNEAFF | TGTGCCAGCAGCCTGACTGATAATGAAGCTTTCTTT
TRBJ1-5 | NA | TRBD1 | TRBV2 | CASSGQGSGQPQHF | TGTGCCAGCAGTGGACAGGGTTCCGGTCAGCCCCAGCATTTT
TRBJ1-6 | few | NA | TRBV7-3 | CASSLGGGPYNSPLHF | TGTGCCAGCAGCTTGGGGGGAGGCCCCTATAATTCACCCCTCCACTTT
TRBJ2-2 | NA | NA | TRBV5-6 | CASSWQGHLNTGELFF | TGTGCCAGCAGCTGGCAGGGACACCTAAACACCGGGGAGCTGTTTTTT
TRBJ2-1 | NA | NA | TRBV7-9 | CASSLAWGDEQFF | TGTGCCAGCAGCTTAGCATGGGGGGATGAGCAGTTCTTC
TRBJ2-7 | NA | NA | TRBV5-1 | CASSFSQAAYEQYF | TGCGCCAGCAGCTTTTCACAGGCGGCCTACGAGCAGTACTTC
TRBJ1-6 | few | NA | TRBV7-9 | CASSDQDSSYNSPLHF | TGTGCCAGCAGCGACCAGGACAGCTCCTATAATTCACCCCTCCACTTT
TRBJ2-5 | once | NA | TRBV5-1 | CASSLAGTYQETQYF | TGCGCCAGCAGCCTTGCGGGCACGTACCAAGAGACCCAGTACTTC
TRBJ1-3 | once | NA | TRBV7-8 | CASSFPGQGNTIYF | TGTGCCAGCAGCTTCCCGGGACAAGGAAACACCATATATTTT
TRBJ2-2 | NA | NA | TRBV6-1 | CASSELLWGNTGELFF | TGTGCCAGCAGCGAACTCCTTTGGGGCAACACCGGGGAGCTGTTTTTT
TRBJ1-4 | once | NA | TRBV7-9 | CASSPGSWVEKLFF | TGTGCCAGCAGCCCGGGATCCTGGGTCGAAAAACTGTTTTTT
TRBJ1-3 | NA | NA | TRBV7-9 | CASSLQASSGNTIYF | TGTGCCAGCAGCTTACAGGCCTCCTCTGGAAACACCATATATTTT
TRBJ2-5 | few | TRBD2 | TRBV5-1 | CASSVGLVGYQETQYF | TGCGCCAGCAGCGTGGGACTAGTGGGGTACCAAGAGACCCAGTACTTC
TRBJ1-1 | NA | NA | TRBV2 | CASSAIPPGAFF | TGTGCCAGCAGTGCGATCCCGCCCGGGGCTTTCTTT
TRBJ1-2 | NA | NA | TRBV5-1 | CASSLGGYGYTF | TGCGCCAGCAGCTTGGGAGGGTATGGCTACACCTTC
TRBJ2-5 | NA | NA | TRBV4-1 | CASSQFELRETQYF | TGCGCCAGCAGCCAATTCGAGCTTCGAGAGACCCAGTACTTC
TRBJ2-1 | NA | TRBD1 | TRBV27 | CASRGQGAGYNEQFF | TGTGCCAGCAGGGGACAGGGGGCGGGTTACAATGAGCAGTTCTTC
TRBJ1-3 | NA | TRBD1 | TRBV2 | CASSVSTDRGNTIYF | TGTGCCAGCAGTGTTTCGACGGACAGGGGGAACACCATATATTTT
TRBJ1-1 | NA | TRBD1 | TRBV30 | CAWTLTRGRAFF | TGTGCCTGGACCCTCACCAGGGGGCGAGCTTTCTTT
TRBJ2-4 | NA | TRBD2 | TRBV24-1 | CATIPGTSGLLAKNIQYF | TGTGCCACCATTCCCGGGACTAGCGGCCTATTAGCCAAAAACATTCAGTACTTC
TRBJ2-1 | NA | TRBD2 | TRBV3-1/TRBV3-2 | CASSPSSGGINEQFF | TGTGCCAGCAGCCCCTCTAGCGGGGGTATTAATGAGCAGTTCTTC
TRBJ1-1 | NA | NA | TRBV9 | CASSVARVGATEAFF | TGTGCCAGCAGCGTCGCTAGGGTAGGGGCTACTGAAGCTTTCTTT
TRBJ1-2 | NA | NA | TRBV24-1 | CATSDDSYGYTF | TGTGCCACCAGTGATGACAGTTATGGCTACACCTTC
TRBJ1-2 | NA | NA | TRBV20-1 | CSARRVDGYTF | TGCAGTGCTAGGAGGGTTGATGGCTACACCTTC
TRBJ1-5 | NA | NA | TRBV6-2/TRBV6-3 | CASSYLGSGVGQPQHF | TGTGCCAGCAGTTACTTAGGCTCGGGGGTAGGTCAGCCCCAGCATTTT
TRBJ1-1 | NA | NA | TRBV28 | CASSYHGGRRTEAFF | TGTGCCAGCAGTTATCACGGAGGGCGGAGGACTGAAGCTTTCTTT
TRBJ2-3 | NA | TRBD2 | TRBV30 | CAWVGVGGGTDTQYF | TGTGCCTGGGTTGGGGTCGGGGGGGGCACAGATACGCAGTATTTT
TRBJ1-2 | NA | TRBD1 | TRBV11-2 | CASSRTGANYGYTF | TGTGCCAGCAGCCGGACAGGGGCTAACTATGGCTACACCTTC
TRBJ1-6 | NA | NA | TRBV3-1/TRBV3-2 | CASSQQQGQNSPLHF | TGTGCCAGCAGCCAGCAACAGGGACAAAATTCACCCCTCCACTTT
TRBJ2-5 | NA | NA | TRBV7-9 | CASSHISGVGETQYF | TGTGCCAGCAGCCACATATCGGGAGTAGGGGAGACCCAGTACTTC
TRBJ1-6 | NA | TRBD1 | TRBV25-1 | CASSELGTASSYNSPLHF | TGTGCCAGCAGTGAATTGGGGACAGCGAGCTCCTATAATTCACCCCTCCACTTT